Below are 10 T cell receptor beta chains sequenced from a single sample in a study of T cell repertoires in cytomegalovirus infection. TCRdb re-called the reads through MiXCR, storing one row per CDR3 protein. This sample has fewer than 1,000,000 distinct CDR3 sequences; 30% to 40% occur once, and the top ten carry around 15%. Antigens of these TCRs are unknown. The starting material was cultured CD8+ T cells from PBMCs, obtained from culture after CMV antigen stimulation. The receptor source for this set is a human donor in good health (CMV status not recorded). Some clones in this sample may be carry-over from other donors' samples.

This clonotype was found once. The J gene is TRBJ2-5, the V gene TRBV12-3 or TRBV12-4; 10 nucleotides match TRBD2. The CDR3 has 15 amino acids. V lost 4 bases, J lost 6 bases, and 8 bases stayed unmatched. CDR3 coding DNA: TGTGCCAGCAGTTCAAAGCGGGGGGGCCCGAAGACCCAGTACTTC. It specifies CASSSKRGGPKTQYF.

This clonotype was counted between two and nine times. This sequence joins TRBV29-1 and TRBJ2-3; 10 bases align to TRBD2. After removal of 4 bases from V and 4 bases from J, the junction contained 2 bases not matched to a gene. CDR1 and CDR2 from the germline V gene are SQVTM and ANQGSEA. This CDR3 contains 13 residues. The CDR3 reads CSVASGGSDTQYF. The CDR3 DNA is TGCAGCGTTGCTAGCGGGGGTTCAGATACGCAGTATTTT.

The chain recombines TRBV5-5 with TRBJ1-2, with a tentative D call TRBD1 (5 bases). CDR3 length equals 13 residues. Germline V gene lookup returns CDR1 SGHKS and CDR2 YYEKEE (reference sequence). V was pared by 5 bases and J by 5 bases, with 13 bases between. CDR3 amino acids: CASRDGTSYGYTF. In DNA form, the CDR3 reads TGTGCCAGCAGAGATGGGACTTCTTATGGCTACACCTTC.

This clonotype was detected only a few times. The CDR3 sequence is CASSLGQVNGYTF. CDR3 DNA: TGTGCCAGCAGCTTGGGACAGGTCAATGGCTACACCTTC. This rearrangement joins TRBV11-2 to TRBJ1-2, with 8 bases matching TRBD1. From germline, CDR1 is SGHAT and CDR2 FQNNGV. The CDR3 runs 13 residues. Trimming at V came to 3 bases and at J to 6 bases, leaving 3 bases not matched to a gene.

This clonotype was recorded many times. J is TRBJ1-2 and V is TRBV7-8; 9 bases align to TRBD1. The germline V gene encodes CDR1 SGHVS and CDR2 FQNEAQ. V lost 0 bases, J lost 6 bases, and 2 bases stayed unmatched. The CDR3 runs 14 residues. The CDR3 coding sequence is TGTGCCAGCAGCTTAGCACAGGGGGCGGATGGCTACACCTTC. This sequence encodes CASSLAQGADGYTF.

This clonotype was picked up a small number of times. The rearrangement uses TRBV18 and TRBJ1-4; D is undetermined. Germline CDR1 and CDR2: KGHSH and LQKENI. The CDR3 totals 16 residues. The germline V and J ends were trimmed by 0 bases and 3 bases, with 11 bases remaining between them. The CDR3, as DNA: TGTGCCAGCTCACCACCAGGCCATCGCCCTAATGAAAAACTGTTTTTT. The encoded protein is CASSPPGHRPNEKLFF.

This clonotype was picked up many times. The V and J genes are TRBV6-5 and TRBJ1-1; TRBD1 might be the D (6 bases). V lost 4 bases and J lost 3, with 12 bases in between. The V gene's germline CDR1 is MNHEY and CDR2 SVGAGI. This CDR3 is built from 14 residues. CDR3 in amino acids: CASSLQGAYTEAFF. The CDR3 DNA sequence: TGTGCCAGCAGTTTACAGGGAGCTTACACTGAAGCTTTCTTT.

The rearrangement joins TRBV7-6 to TRBJ1-2; TRBD1 is a possible D gene (6 bases). V gave up 5 bases and J gave up 4 bases, with 26 bases separating them. Per the germline V gene, CDR1 is SGHVS and CDR2 is FNYEAQ. The CDR3 sequence is 18 residues long. Here the CDR3 DNA reads TGTGCCAGCAGCCCTCAAGAGGACAGCGAAACCCGTCCCTATGGCTACACCTTC. Translated: CASSPQEDSETRPYGYTF.

V and J are TRBV7-6 and TRBJ2-3, with a possible D match to TRBD2 (6 bases). V was trimmed by 3 bases and J by 0 bases, leaving 16 bases between them. Germline V CDR1 and CDR2: SGHVS, FNYEAQ. The CDR3 has 17 residues. The CDR3, as DNA: TGTGCCAGCAGCTTCCCCCGCGGAGGGACCAGCACAGATACGCAGTATTTT. Translating gives CASSFPRGGTSTDTQYF.

This clonotype came up a few times. The chain links TRBV7-6 to TRBJ2-2; D perhaps matches TRBD1 (7 bases). There are 16 residues in the CDR3. V was clipped by 4 bases and J by 1 base, with 13 bases between them. The germline V gene has CDR1 SGHVS and CDR2 FNYEAQ. CDR3 loop: CASSSGGTENTGELFF. CDR3 coding DNA: TGTGCCAGCAGCTCAGGAGGGACAGAGAACACCGGGGAGCTGTTTTTT.